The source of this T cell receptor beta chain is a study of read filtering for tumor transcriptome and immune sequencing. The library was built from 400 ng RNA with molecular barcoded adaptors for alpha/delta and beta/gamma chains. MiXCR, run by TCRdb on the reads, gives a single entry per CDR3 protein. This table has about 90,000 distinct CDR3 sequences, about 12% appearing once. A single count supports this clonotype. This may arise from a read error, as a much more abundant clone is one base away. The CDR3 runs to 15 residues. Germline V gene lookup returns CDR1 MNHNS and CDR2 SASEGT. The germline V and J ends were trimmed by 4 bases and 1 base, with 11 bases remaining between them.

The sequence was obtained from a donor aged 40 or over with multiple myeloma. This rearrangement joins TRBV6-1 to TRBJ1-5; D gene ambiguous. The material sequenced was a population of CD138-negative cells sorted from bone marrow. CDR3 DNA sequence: TGTGCCAGCAGTGGGTTCGGACGGAGCAATCAGCCCCAGCATTTT. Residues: CASSGFGRSNQPQHF.